These 29 T cell receptor beta chains share one sample of origin, sequenced in a study of control samples from healthy donors and cancer patients. This table comes from immunoSEQ multiplex PCR, and its TCRdb copy is limited to in-frame clones, with some not included. This sample yields 150,000 or so clones, of which roughly 94% are seen a single time; 4.5% to 6% belongs to the top ten. What was sequenced was blood. These TCRs come from a man aged 35-49 years in good health.

The rearrangement links TRBV2 to TRBJ1-2; D may be TRBD1 (6 bases). The CDR3 extends over 14 amino acids. V lost 6 bases to trimming and J lost 5 bases, with 16 bases between them. CDR1 is SNHLY, CDR2 FYNNEI, per germline. CDR3 bases: TGTGCCAGCAGGGTGGGGGCAGGAGTATATGGCTACACCTTC. Translated, it gives CASRVGAGVYGYTF.

V usage is TRBV12-3 or TRBV12-4 and J usage is TRBJ1-2; D remains ambiguous. The CDR3 contains 13 residues. Trimming cost V 5 bases and J 5 bases, with 12 bases left between them. Here the CDR3 DNA reads TGTGCCAGCAGTGGGTCTGTCGGGTATGGCTACACCTTC. It codes for CASSGSVGYGYTF.

The chain couples TRBV5-1 to TRBJ1-3; 10 bases agree with TRBD1. Germline assignment: CDR1 SGHRS and CDR2 YFSETQ. The CDR3 totals 16 residues. Trimming cost V 3 bases and J 0 bases; bases outside gene matches: 3. The CDR3 DNA follows: TGCGCCAGCAGCTGGACAGGGGGGAGCTCTGGAAACACCATATATTTT. Encoded protein: CASSWTGGSSGNTIYF.

This clone was seen only once. V gene TRBV4-2 combines with J gene TRBJ1-3; D may be TRBD1 (5 bases). V lost 4 bases to trimming and J lost 3 bases, with 16 bases between them. This CDR3 spans 16 amino acids. Germline CDR1 reads LGHNA; CDR2 reads YNFKEQ. The CDR3 sequence is CASSLGDGGGGNTIYF. CDR3 DNA: TGTGCCAGCAGCCTCGGGGATGGGGGGGGTGGAAACACCATATATTTT.

The V gene is TRBV24-1, the J gene TRBJ2-2, with a weak D call TRBD1 (6 bases). CDR1 and CDR2 from the germline V gene are KGHDR and SFDVKD. Between the trimmed V and J ends, which lost 2 bases and 4 bases, there was a span of 10 bases. The CDR3 has 15 residues. CDR3 sequence reads: CATSDSTGTTGELFF. Here the CDR3 DNA reads TGTGCCACCAGTGATTCTACAGGGACCACCGGGGAGCTGTTTTTT.

The genes are TRBV5-1 and TRBJ1-6; D is uncertain. CDR1 is SGHRS, CDR2 YFSETQ, per germline. V dropped 0 bases and J dropped 9 bases, with 16 bases sitting between them. CDR3 length: 16 amino acids. CDR3 nucleotide sequence: TGCGCCAGCAGCTTGGAGCCGGCCCCCAGTAGTTCACCCCTCCACTTT. Translating it yields CASSLEPAPSSSPLHF.

This chain joins TRBV27 and TRBJ1-1, with D hard to call. V lost 2 bases and J lost 8, with 9 bases in between. From germline, CDR1 is MNHEY and CDR2 SMNVEV (reference sequence). CDR3 size: 12 residues. CDR3 sequence (DNA): TGTGCCAGCAGTTTACCCGGGCCCGAAGCTTTCTTT. Amino acids: CASSLPGPEAFF.

The table lists this clone with a count of one. CDR3 nucleotides: TGTGCCAGCTCACCGGTGGTTTCTCCTAATGAGCAGTTCTTC. Translated, it gives CASSPVVSPNEQFF. The chain uses TRBV18 and TRBJ2-1; D is uncertain. Germline lookup yields CDR1 KGHSH and CDR2 LQKENI. The CDR3 is 14 residues long. V lost 3 bases, J lost 7 bases, and 13 bases lay in between.

The chain links TRBV5-1 to TRBJ1-1; no firm D call. CDR1 is SGHRS, CDR2 YFSETQ, per germline. Trimming removed 5 bases from V and 1 base from J, with 15 bases in between. The CDR3 totals 15 residues. DNA for the CDR3: TGCGCCAGCAGGGGTACAGTCGTCCAGAACACTGAAGCTTTCTTT. It encodes CASRGTVVQNTEAFF.

The chain employs TRBV7-9 and TRBJ1-5, with unresolved D. The CDR3 is made up of 12 amino acids. Trimming stripped 3 bases from V and 3 bases from J, with 3 bases between. In germline, CDR1 is SEHNR, CDR2 FQNEAQ (reference sequence). The CDR3 DNA is TGTGCCAGCAGCTTCCACAATCAGCCCCAGCATTTT. Its protein is CASSFHNQPQHF.

The chain recombines TRBV5-5 with TRBJ2-3; D is unresolved. Germline values: CDR1 SGHKS, CDR2 YYEKEE (reference sequence). CDR3 length: 14 residues. Trimming left V 6 bases short and J 8 bases short, with 19 bases between. The CDR3 region is CASNPPGSLGTQYF. CDR3 bases: TGTGCCAGCAACCCGCCAGGCAGTTTGGGTACGCAGTATTTT.

The chain links TRBV3-1 (or the pseudogene TRBV3-2) to TRBJ1-6; D is undetermined. Germline values: CDR1 LGHDT, CDR2 YNNKEL (reference sequence). This CDR3 region has 14 residues. V was shortened by 0 bases and J by 10 bases, with 10 bases between the two germline ends. The CDR3 loop reads CASSQEGRISPLHF. The CDR3 region has the DNA TGTGCCAGCAGCCAAGAGGGCAGGATATCACCCCTCCACTTT.

This rearrangement joins TRBV29-1 to TRBJ1-1, with TRBD1 as a possible D gene (6 bases). This CDR3 spans 13 amino acids. V shed 6 bases and J shed 0 bases, with 11 bases lying between them. Germline assignment: CDR1 SQVTM and CDR2 ANQGSEA. This chain's CDR3 is CSVAGTMNTEAFF. CDR3 DNA: TGCAGCGTAGCCGGGACAATGAACACTGAAGCTTTCTTT.

The J gene is TRBJ1-1, the V gene TRBV7-8; no clear D. V shed 1 base and J shed 3 bases, with 6 bases lying between them. Germline V gene lookup returns CDR1 SGHVS and CDR2 FQNEAQ. The CDR3 loop spans 13 amino acids. For the CDR3, the DNA is TGTGCCAGCAGCTTAGTGGGTGACACTGAAGCTTTCTTT. The encoded protein is CASSLVGDTEAFF.

The genes are TRBV6-6 and TRBJ2-7; 11 bases map to TRBD1. With 8 bases clipped from V and 0 bases from J, the junction kept 9 bases outside the gene matches. The CDR3 spans 16 residues. CDR1 and CDR2 (germline): MNHNY, SVGAGI (reference sequence). The CDR3 coding sequence is TGTGCCAGCGGCGGGACAGGGGGTTTTAGCTCCTACGAGCAGTACTTC. The encoded protein is CASGGTGGFSSYEQYF.

This chain uses TRBV29-1 with TRBJ2-7; D possibly matches TRBD1 or TRBD2 (5 bases each). The CDR3 is 12 residues long. The V gene's germline CDR1 is SQVTM and CDR2 ANQGSEA. Trimming pared 6 bases from V and 0 bases from J, leaving 9 bases between. The CDR3 is CSVGAGSYEQYF. Here the CDR3 DNA reads TGCAGCGTCGGGGCCGGCTCCTACGAGCAGTACTTC.

The V gene is TRBV20-1, the J gene TRBJ1-1; no clear D. Deletions cut 3 bases from V and 4 bases from J, with 6 bases between. This CDR3 has 11 amino acids. The germline V gene encodes CDR1 DFQATT and CDR2 SNEGSKA (reference sequence). The CDR3 region is CSASDGTEAFF. CDR3 nucleotide sequence: TGCAGTGCTAGTGACGGCACTGAAGCTTTCTTT.

The chain couples TRBV27 to TRBJ1-5; D not resolved. V lost 6 bases and J 4 bases, leaving 16 bases between the germline ends. This CDR3 has 15 amino acids. Germline CDR1 reads MNHEY; CDR2 reads SMNVEV (reference sequence). The CDR3 reads CASSPLWGYNQPQHF. CDR3 nucleotides: TGTGCCAGCAGCCCTCTTTGGGGATATAATCAGCCCCAGCATTTT.

Here the CDR3 reads CASSPGTGPTYEQYF. The CDR3 coding sequence is TGCGCCAGCAGCCCGGGGACAGGGCCAACCTACGAGCAGTACTTC. The gene calls are TRBV5-1 and TRBJ2-7; 9 bases are shared with TRBD1. V gave up 4 bases and J gave up 2 bases; unmatched junction bases: 7. The CDR3 runs 15 residues. Germline V lookup: CDR1 SGHRS, CDR2 YFSETQ.

The rearrangement joins TRBV30 to TRBJ1-3; possible D gene TRBD1, 6 bases. This CDR3 contains 15 residues. Trimming took 3 bases from V and 0 from J, leaving 12 bases between them. CDR1 GTSNPN and CDR2 SVGIG come from the germline V gene (reference sequence). DNA for the CDR3: TGTGCCTGGAGGTCCGGGGGCTTCTCTGGAAACACCATATATTTT. Protein: CAWRSGGFSGNTIYF.

CDR3 in amino acids: CASSFALEGQNYGYTF. CDR3 sequence (DNA): TGTGCCAGCAGCTTCGCGTTAGAGGGGCAGAACTATGGCTACACCTTC. V and J are TRBV7-9 and TRBJ1-2; D is perhaps TRBD1 (5 bases). This CDR3 spans 16 amino acids. The V end lost 3 bases, the J end lost 2 bases, and 16 bases lay between the germline ends. Germline values: CDR1 SEHNR, CDR2 FQNEAQ (reference sequence).

The J gene is TRBJ1-1, the V gene TRBV6-5; perhaps TRBD1 as D (6 bases). This CDR3 has 14 amino acids. CDR1 is MNHEY, CDR2 SVGAGI, per germline. The V gene lost 5 bases and the J gene lost 4 bases, with 14 bases spanning the gap. The CDR3 nucleotides are TGTGCCAGCAGTAAACAGGGTACGGCCACTGAAGCTTTCTTT. Translated, it gives CASSKQGTATEAFF.

The J gene is TRBJ1-2, the V gene TRBV6-2 or TRBV6-3; TRBD1 matches 8 bases. CDR1 MNHEY and CDR2 SVGEGT come from the germline V gene. With 5 bases clipped from V and 10 bases from J, the junction kept 6 bases outside the gene matches. This CDR3 has 12 amino acids. CDR3 sequence: CASSPGTGAYTF. In DNA, the CDR3 is TGTGCCAGCAGTCCGGGGACAGGAGCCTACACCTTC.

This rearrangement joins TRBV5-1 to TRBJ1-2, with TRBD1 as a possible D gene (5 bases). V dropped 2 bases and J dropped 0 bases, with 5 bases sitting between them. The CDR3 is made up of 13 amino acids. In germline, CDR1 is SGHRS, CDR2 YFSETQ. The CDR3 loop is CASSLQANYGYTF. CDR3 nucleotide sequence: TGCGCCAGCAGCTTACAGGCTAACTATGGCTACACCTTC.

The count of this clone is one. CDR3 protein: CASRLEDRTNTEAFF. As DNA, the CDR3 is TGTGCCAGTAGGTTAGAAGACAGGACCAACACTGAAGCTTTCTTT. This chain links TRBV19 with TRBJ1-1; D perhaps matches TRBD1 (6 bases). The CDR3 runs to 15 residues. Germline-derived CDR1 and CDR2 are LNHDA and SQIVND (reference sequence). V was shortened by 6 bases and J by 2 bases, with 16 bases between the two germline ends.

Concerning this clone: One junction end does not reproduce the germline sequence, and a read error may be involved. The DNA for the CDR3 is TGTGCCAGCAGCTTGGGGGGGACAGCGCTCTTC. This sequence encodes CASSLGGTALF. This chain links TRBV5-6 with TRBJ2-7; TRBD1 matches at 7 bases. This CDR3 spans 11 amino acids. The germline V gene encodes CDR1 SGHDT and CDR2 YYEEEE.

This chain links TRBV4-2 with TRBJ2-1, with 7 bases that match TRBD1. CDR3 length: 16 amino acids. The V gene end was trimmed by 5 bases and the J gene end by 0 bases; junction bases not matched to a gene: 7. The germline V gene has CDR1 LGHNA and CDR2 YNFKEQ. CDR3 nucleotide sequence: TGTGCCAGCAGCTCCCTGCAGGGGGTCTCCTACAATGAGCAGTTCTTC. As protein: CASSSLQGVSYNEQFF.

The J gene is TRBJ2-4, the V gene TRBV30; 9 bases match TRBD1. The germline V gene has CDR1 GTSNPN and CDR2 SVGIG (reference sequence). Trimming cost V 3 bases and J 6 bases; bases outside gene matches: 9. This CDR3 comprises 15 residues. As DNA, the CDR3 is TGTGCCTGGAGCGCCGGGACAGGGATTGCAAACATTCAGTACTTC. Translating gives CAWSAGTGIANIQYF.

This clone came up once. The rearrangement links TRBV4-3 to TRBJ2-7; D not certain. Between the trimmed V and J ends, which lost 0 bases and 6 bases, there was a span of 12 bases. The germline gives CDR1 LGHNA, CDR2 YSLEER. This CDR3 comprises 14 residues. The CDR3 spells CASSQDFKFGEQYF. In DNA form, the CDR3 reads TGCGCCAGCAGCCAAGATTTTAAATTTGGCGAGCAGTACTTC.